Reported below is one T cell receptor beta chain. This entry is derived from a study of blood T cells in healthy people across ages. The CDR3 extends over 14 amino acids. Trimming pared 2 bases from V and 2 bases from J, leaving 8 bases between. The germline V gene has CDR1 SGHDN and CDR2 FVKESK. A second PCR, run for roughly 7 to 11 cycles, used a sample-barcoded 5' primer plus a J-beta primer mix. Using its own MiXCR run on the 5' RACE reads, TCRdb lists one record per CDR3 protein. The sample contains hundreds of thousands of distinct CDR3 sequences, under 65% of which appear only once. The J gene is TRBJ2-3, the V gene TRBV14; no clear D. Specimen: blood. The clonotype originates from a man in his 60s in good health. This chain's CDR3 is CASSQLQYTDTQYF. CDR3 DNA sequence: TGTGCCAGCAGCCAATTACAATACACAGATACGCAGTATTTT.